The clone carrying this TCR beta chain was observed many times. Its antigen is unknown. As the template, RNA transcripts were used to amplify TCR beta CDR3 regions. After a first-round RT-PCR with HTBI primers, a second-round multiplex PCR was run. TCRdb recomputed calls from the multiplex PCR reads with MiXCR, one row per CDR3 protein. This sample has 450,000 or so distinct CDR3 sequences; around an eighth occur once, and the top ten carry approximately 9.8%. The data belong to a study of Graves' ophthalmopathy and Graves' hyperthyroidism. The wider study: Peripheral blood was gathered at first diagnosis, ahead of any treatment whatsoever. Notes on the study in general: With just under 90% sensitivity and 70% to 82% specificity, a 13-signature model separated ophthalmopathy from stable hyperthyroidism.

Trimming pared 3 bases from V and 0 bases from J, leaving 12 bases between. There are 17 residues in the CDR3. CDR1 and CDR2 (germline): MNHEY, SMNVEV (reference sequence). The chain recombines TRBV27 with TRBJ2-6, with D perhaps assigned TRBD1 or TRBD2 (5 bases each). This TCR was sampled from a woman aged 25 to 39 with Graves' ophthalmopathy. Sequencing was performed on blood. The CDR3 here is CASSFKGRTSGANVLTF. The CDR3 nucleotides are TGTGCCAGCAGTTTTAAGGGACGGACCTCTGGGGCCAACGTCCTGACTTTC.